The 10 T cell receptor gamma chains listed next were all sequenced from one sample in a study of human gamma delta and Vdelta1 T cells (dated by TCRdb to between 2018 and 2020). Library generation was performed with PCR. The sample was run on an Illumina MiSeq. Identical DNA sequences were merged into single rows after TCRdb reprocessed the public reads with CATT. For this sample there are several thousand gamma-chain clones; around 50% appear just once. Clones ranked in the top ten supply under 3% of the sample. These TCRs' antigens remain unknown. Input material: Vdelta1 gamma-delta T cells from blood grown in culture (DOT cells). This specimen's cell subset or site label, per the study, means: Delta One T cells, in vitro expanded/differentiated Vd1+ gamma-delta T cells. The receptors shown here come from a human donor in good health.

This clone was seen only a few times. The chain carries TRGV5 and TRGJ1 or TRGJ2. The CDR3 is 13 residues long. Losses at the gene ends were 0 bases for V and 6 bases for J; bases not matched to a gene: 5. Germline CDR1 is VINAFY and CDR2 is YDVSNSKD. The CDR3 sequence is CATWDRPSYKKLF. The CDR3 DNA sequence: TGTGCCACCTGGGACAGGCCTAGTTATAAGAAACTCTTT.

This clone has just a few counts. A much larger clone lies one base from this, so it may be a read error. This chain uses TRGV9 with TRGJ1 or TRGJ2. Germline-derived CDR1 and CDR2 are GITISATS and ISYDGTV (reference sequence). Losses at the gene ends were 0 bases for V and 6 bases for J; bases not matched to a gene: 2. The CDR3 is made up of 12 amino acids. Here the CDR3 reads CALWEVIYKKLF. As DNA, the CDR3 is TGTGCCTTGTGGGAGGTGATTTATAAGAAACTCTTT.

This clone was seen a few times. The rearrangement uses TRGV3 and TRGJ1 or TRGJ2. The CDR3 runs 13 residues. V gave up 0 bases and J gave up 6 bases; unmatched junction bases: 5. Germline CDR1 reads VTNTFY; CDR2 reads YDVSTARD (reference sequence). CDR3 nucleotides: TGTGCCACCTGGGACAGGCCCGCTTATAAGAAACTCTTT. Protein sequence: CATWDRPAYKKLF.

The chain carries TRGV3 and TRGJ1 or TRGJ2. The trim removed 3 bases at V and 3 bases at J, leaving 5 bases unmatched. Germline-derived CDR1 and CDR2 are VTNTFY and YDVSTARD (reference sequence). The CDR3 length is 13 residues. CDR3 bases: TGTGCCACCTGGGACCCTCTTTATTATAAGAAACTCTTT. It encodes CATWDPLYYKKLF.

A few counts support this clone. The chain combines TRGV2 with TRGJ1 or TRGJ2. The CDR3 has 15 amino acids. Unmatched junction bases numbered 10, after V lost 2 bases and J lost 3 bases. The germline CDR1 and CDR2 sequences are EGSNGY and YDSYNSKV. CDR3 residues: CATWDAHDFYYKKLF. The CDR3 nucleotides are TGTGCCACCTGGGACGCGCACGATTTTTATTATAAGAAACTCTTT.

The table lists this clone with a few counts. The chain uses TRGV10 and TRGJP1. TRGV10 is an ORF; its function is uncertain. Trimming cost V 8 bases and J 0 bases; bases outside gene matches: 4. This CDR3 is built from 14 residues. DNA of the CDR3: TGTGCTGCGTGGGTCCATACCACTGGTTGGTTCAAGATATTT. Amino acids: CAAWVHTTGWFKIF.

The V call is TRGV4, the J call TRGJ1 or TRGJ2. Germline V CDR1 and CDR2: EGSTGY, YDSYTSSV. The CDR3 loop spans 13 amino acids. V dropped 1 base and J dropped 7; count of bases not matched to a gene: 7. The CDR3 protein is CATWDGIGYKKLF. In DNA form, the CDR3 reads TGTGCCACCTGGGATGGAATTGGGTATAAGAAACTCTTT.

This chain connects TRGV4 to TRGJP2. CDR1 and CDR2 (germline): EGSTGY, YDSYTSSV. The CDR3 length is 13 residues. V gave up 6 bases and J gave up 5 bases; unmatched junction bases: 6. CDR3 protein: CATWLRSDWIKTF. Here the CDR3 DNA reads TGTGCCACCTGGCTCAGAAGTGATTGGATCAAGACGTTT.

This chain joins TRGV8 and TRGJ1 or TRGJ2. Unmatched junction bases numbered 5, after V lost 1 base and J lost 5 bases. CDR3 length: 13 residues. Germline-derived CDR1 and CDR2 are VENAVY and YDSYNSRV. The CDR3 sequence: CATWDSGNYKKLF. CDR3 bases: TGTGCCACCTGGGATAGCGGTAATTATAAGAAACTCTTT.

This clone was picked up a small number of times. The chain is built from TRGV5 and TRGJ1 or TRGJ2. Germline-derived CDR1 and CDR2 are VINAFY and YDVSNSKD. V shed 1 base and J 7 bases; nucleotides not matched to a gene: 13. The CDR3 runs 15 residues. The CDR3 bases are TGTGCCACCTGGGACAGCCCCGAGGGGCGATATAAGAAACTCTTT. Translation: CATWDSPEGRYKKLF.